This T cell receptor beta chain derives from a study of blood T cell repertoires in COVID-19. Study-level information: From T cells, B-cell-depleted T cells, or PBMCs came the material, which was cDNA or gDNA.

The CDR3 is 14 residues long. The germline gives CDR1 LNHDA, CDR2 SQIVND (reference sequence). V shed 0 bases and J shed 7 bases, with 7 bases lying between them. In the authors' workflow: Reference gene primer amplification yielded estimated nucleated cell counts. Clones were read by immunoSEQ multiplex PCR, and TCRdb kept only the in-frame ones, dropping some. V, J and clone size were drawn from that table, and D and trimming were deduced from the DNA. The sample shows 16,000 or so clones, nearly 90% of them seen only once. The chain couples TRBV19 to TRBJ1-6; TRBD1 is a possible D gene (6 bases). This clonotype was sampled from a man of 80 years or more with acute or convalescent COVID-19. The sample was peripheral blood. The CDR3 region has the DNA TGTGCCAGTAGTATAGAGGGGGCCAATTCACCCCTCCACTTT. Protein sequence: CASSIEGANSPLHF.